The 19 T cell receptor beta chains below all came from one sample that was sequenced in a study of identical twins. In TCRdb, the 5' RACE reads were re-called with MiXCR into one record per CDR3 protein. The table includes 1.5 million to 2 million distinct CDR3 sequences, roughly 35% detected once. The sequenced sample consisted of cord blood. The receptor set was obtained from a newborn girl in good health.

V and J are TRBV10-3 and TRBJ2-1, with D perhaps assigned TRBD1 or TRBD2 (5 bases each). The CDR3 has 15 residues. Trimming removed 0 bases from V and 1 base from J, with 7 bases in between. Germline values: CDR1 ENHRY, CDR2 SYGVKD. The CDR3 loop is CAISESGESYNEQFF. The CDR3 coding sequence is TGTGCCATCAGTGAGTCAGGGGAGTCCTACAATGAGCAGTTCTTC.

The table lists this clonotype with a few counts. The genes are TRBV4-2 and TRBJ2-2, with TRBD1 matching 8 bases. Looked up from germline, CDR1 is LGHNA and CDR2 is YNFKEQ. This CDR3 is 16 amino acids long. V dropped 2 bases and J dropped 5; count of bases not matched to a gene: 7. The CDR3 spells CASSQPTGVKTGELFF. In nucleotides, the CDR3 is TGTGCCAGCAGCCAACCGACAGGGGTGAAAACCGGGGAGCTGTTTTTT.

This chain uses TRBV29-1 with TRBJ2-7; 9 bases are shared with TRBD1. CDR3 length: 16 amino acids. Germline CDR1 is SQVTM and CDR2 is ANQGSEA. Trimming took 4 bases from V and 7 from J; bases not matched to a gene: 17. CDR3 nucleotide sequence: TGCAGCGTTGGGGGTGAGCGGGGACAGGGTTACAATGAGCAGTACTTC. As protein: CSVGGERGQGYNEQYF.

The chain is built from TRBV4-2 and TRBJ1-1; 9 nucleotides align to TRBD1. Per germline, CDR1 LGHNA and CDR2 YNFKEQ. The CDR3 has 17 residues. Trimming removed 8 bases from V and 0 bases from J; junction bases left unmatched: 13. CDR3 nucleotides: TGTGCCAGCGCACACTTAAGACAGGGGGTAATGAACACTGAAGCTTTCTTT. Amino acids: CASAHLRQGVMNTEAFF.

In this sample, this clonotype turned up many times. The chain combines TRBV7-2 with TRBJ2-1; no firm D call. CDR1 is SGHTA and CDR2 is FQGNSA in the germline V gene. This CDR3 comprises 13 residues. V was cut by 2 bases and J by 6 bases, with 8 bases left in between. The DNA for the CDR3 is TGTGCCAGCAGCTTAAATCTAGTCAATGAGCAGTTCTTC. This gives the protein CASSLNLVNEQFF. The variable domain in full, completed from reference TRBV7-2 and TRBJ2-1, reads GAGVSQSPSNKVTEKGKDVELRCDPISGHTALYWYRQSLGQGLEFLIYFQGNSAPDKSGLPSDRFSAERTGGSVSTLTIQRTQQEDSAVYLCASSLNLVNEQFFGPGTRLTVL.

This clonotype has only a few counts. The CDR3 spells CSAREQGLAEHYEQYF. CDR3 bases: TGCAGTGCTAGAGAACAGGGACTAGCTGAACACTACGAGCAGTACTTC. The chain carries TRBV20-1 and TRBJ2-7, with 9 bases identical to TRBD2. The CDR3 sequence is 16 residues long. Germline loops: CDR1 DFQATT, CDR2 SNEGSKA (reference sequence). The V gene end was trimmed by 0 bases and the J gene end by 3 bases; junction bases not matched to a gene: 9.

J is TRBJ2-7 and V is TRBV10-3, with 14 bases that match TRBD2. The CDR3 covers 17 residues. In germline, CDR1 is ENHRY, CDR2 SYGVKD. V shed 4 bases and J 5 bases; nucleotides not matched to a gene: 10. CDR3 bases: TGTGCCATCAGTGGGGTTCGGACGGGACTAGCGGGAGACGAGCAGTACTTC. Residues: CAISGVRTGLAGDEQYF.

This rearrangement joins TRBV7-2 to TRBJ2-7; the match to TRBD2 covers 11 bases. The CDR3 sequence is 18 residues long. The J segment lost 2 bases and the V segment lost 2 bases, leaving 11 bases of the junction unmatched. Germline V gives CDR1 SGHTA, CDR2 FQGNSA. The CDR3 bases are TGTGCCAGCAGCTTAATGTGGGGTGGGACTAGCGGAACCTACGAGCAGTACTTC. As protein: CASSLMWGGTSGTYEQYF. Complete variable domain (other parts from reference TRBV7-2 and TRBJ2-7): GAGVSQSPSNKVTEKGKDVELRCDPISGHTALYWYRQSLGQGLEFLIYFQGNSAPDKSGLPSDRFSAERTGGSVSTLTIQRTQQEDSAVYLCASSLMWGGTSGTYEQYFGPGTRLTVT.

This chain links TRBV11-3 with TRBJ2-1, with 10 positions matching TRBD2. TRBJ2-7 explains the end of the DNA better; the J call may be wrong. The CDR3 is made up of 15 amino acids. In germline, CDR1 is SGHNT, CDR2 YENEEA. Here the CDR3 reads CASSYSGGHHNEQYF. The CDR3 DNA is TGTGCCAGCAGCTATAGCGGGGGGCACCACAATGAGCAGTACTTC.

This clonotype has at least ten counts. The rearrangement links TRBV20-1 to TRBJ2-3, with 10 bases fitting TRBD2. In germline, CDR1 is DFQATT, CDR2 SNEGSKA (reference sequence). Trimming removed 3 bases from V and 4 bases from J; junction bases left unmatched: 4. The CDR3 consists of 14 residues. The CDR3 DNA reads TGCAGTGCTAGTTCAGCGGGAGGGGCAGATACGCAGTATTTT. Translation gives CSASSAGGADTQYF.

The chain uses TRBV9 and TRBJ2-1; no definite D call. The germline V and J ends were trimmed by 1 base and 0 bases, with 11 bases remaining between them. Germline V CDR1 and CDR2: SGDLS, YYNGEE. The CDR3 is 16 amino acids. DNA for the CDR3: TGTGCCAGCAGCGTACGGGCGGCAGGCTCCTACAATGAGCAGTTCTTC. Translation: CASSVRAAGSYNEQFF.

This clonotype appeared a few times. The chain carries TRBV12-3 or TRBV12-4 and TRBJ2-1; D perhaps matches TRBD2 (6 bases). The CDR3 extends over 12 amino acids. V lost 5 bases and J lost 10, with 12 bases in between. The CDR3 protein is CASSRGTREQFF. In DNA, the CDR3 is TGTGCCAGCAGTCGCGGGACCCGAGAGCAGTTCTTC.

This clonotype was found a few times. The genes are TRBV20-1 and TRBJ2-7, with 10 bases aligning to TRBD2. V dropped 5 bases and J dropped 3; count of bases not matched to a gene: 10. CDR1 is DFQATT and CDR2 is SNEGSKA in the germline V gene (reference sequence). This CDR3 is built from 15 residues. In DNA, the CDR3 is TGCAGTGCTCCAACCCTAGCGGGGGCGAACTACGAGCAGTACTTC. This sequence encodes CSAPTLAGANYEQYF.

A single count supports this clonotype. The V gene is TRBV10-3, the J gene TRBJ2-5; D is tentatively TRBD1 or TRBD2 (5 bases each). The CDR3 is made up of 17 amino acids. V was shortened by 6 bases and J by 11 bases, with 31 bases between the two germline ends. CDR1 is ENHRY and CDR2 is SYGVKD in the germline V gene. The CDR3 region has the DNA TGTGCCATCAGGGCAGGCCGGTTTTTGTGGGACGGGGATGAGCAGTACTTC. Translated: CAIRAGRFLWDGDEQYF.

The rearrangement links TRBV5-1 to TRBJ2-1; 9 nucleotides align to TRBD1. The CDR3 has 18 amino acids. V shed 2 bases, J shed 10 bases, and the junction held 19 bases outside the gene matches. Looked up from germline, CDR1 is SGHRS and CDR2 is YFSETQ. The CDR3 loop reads CASSFGGLRDRAFYEQFF. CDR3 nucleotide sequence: TGCGCCAGCAGCTTTGGGGGCCTTCGGGACAGGGCCTTCTACGAGCAGTTCTTC.

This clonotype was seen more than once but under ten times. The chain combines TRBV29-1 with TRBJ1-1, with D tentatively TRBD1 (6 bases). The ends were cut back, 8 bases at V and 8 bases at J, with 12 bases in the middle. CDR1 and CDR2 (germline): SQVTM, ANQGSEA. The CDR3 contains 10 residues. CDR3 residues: CSSGDGEAFF. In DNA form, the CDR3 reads TGCAGCTCAGGGGACGGCGAAGCTTTCTTT.

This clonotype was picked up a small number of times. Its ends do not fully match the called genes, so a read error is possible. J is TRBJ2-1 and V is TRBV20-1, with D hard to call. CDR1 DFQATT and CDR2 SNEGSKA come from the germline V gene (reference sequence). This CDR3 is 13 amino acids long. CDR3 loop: CSSRPYVGNEQFF. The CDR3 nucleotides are TGCAGTTCTAGACCCTATGTGGGGAATGAGCAGTTCTTC.

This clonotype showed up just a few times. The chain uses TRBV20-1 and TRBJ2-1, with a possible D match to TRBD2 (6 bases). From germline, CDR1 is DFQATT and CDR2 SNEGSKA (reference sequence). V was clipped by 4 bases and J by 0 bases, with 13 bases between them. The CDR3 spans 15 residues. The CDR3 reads CSATEDGGSYNEQFF. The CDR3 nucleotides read TGCAGTGCTACCGAAGACGGGGGCTCCTACAATGAGCAGTTCTTC.

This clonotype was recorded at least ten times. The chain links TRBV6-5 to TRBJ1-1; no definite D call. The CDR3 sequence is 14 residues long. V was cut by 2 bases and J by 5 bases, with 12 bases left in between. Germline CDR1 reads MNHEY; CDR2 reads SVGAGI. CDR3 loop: CASSYARTGTEAFF. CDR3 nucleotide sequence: TGTGCCAGCAGTTACGCGCGGACGGGGACTGAAGCTTTCTTT.